This entry features one T cell receptor beta chain sequence. These data are taken from a study of blood T cell repertoires in COVID-19. Study context: Whether acute or convalescent, the COVID-19 samples came from the United States, Italy and Spain. Nucleic acid was either cDNA or gDNA, and it came from T cells, B-cell-depleted T cells, or PBMCs.

The V end was cut by 1 base, the J end by 1 base, with 9 bases between. The CDR3 runs 15 residues. Per germline, CDR1 SGHNT and CDR2 YENEEA. Authors' analysis steps: Amplification with reference gene primers provided the estimates of nucleated cell counts. The method was immunoSEQ multiplex PCR; TCRdb's version includes in-frame clones alone and lacks a portion of them. V, J and clone size are those of that table, while D and trimming were read from the DNA. The sample has tens of thousands of clones; 86% are singletons. This TCR was recovered from a man younger than 40 with acute or convalescent COVID-19. The chain has TRBV11-3 and TRBJ2-3; tentatively, D is TRBD1 (6 bases). Material: peripheral blood. The CDR3 is CASSLGTDGTDTQYF. Written as DNA, the CDR3 is TGTGCCAGCAGCTTAGGGACAGACGGCACAGATACGCAGTATTTT.